This note documents a single TCR beta chain sequence. V dropped 6 bases and J dropped 3; count of bases not matched to a gene: 7. The CDR3 runs to 14 residues. A single record per CDR3 protein comes from TCRdb applying MiXCR to the 5' RACE reads. The sample yields some 62,000 distinct CDR3 sequences, around 30% seen once. The rearrangement uses TRBV12-3 or TRBV12-4 and TRBJ1-1; 7 bases map to TRBD1. The sequencing input was tumor-infiltrating naive CD4+ T cells sorted from the breast tumor. As to subset: naive CD4+ T cells, CD4+CD45RA+CD25-. This receptor was obtained from a female donor with breast cancer. The CDR3 spells CASRYQGGYTEAFF. CDR3 nucleotide sequence: TGTGCCAGCAGGTATCAGGGGGGGTACACTGAAGCTTTCTTT.